This T cell receptor beta chain appears in the sequencing data of a study of Graves' ophthalmopathy and Graves' hyperthyroidism (dated by TCRdb to 2016 to 2019). For the study in its entirety: Peripheral blood was collected at initial diagnosis, before any treatment. To tell Graves' ophthalmopathy apart from Graves' hyperthyroidism, and to predict which patients would progress to ophthalmopathy, the study relied on TCR beta repertoire signatures. In total, approximately 140 blood samples were TCR-sequenced: some 40 ophthalmopathy, 75 hyperthyroidism and about 17 hyperthyroidism-to-ophthalmopathy patients. To explore V-J signatures distinguishing ophthalmopathy from hyperthyroidism, a discovery set of 100 or so patients (about 43 ophthalmopathy, some 55 stable hyperthyroidism) was enrolled. An independent validation cohort comprised some 19 hyperthyroidism patients and 15 to 17 patients who later progressed from hyperthyroidism to ophthalmopathy. T-cell repertoires of thyroid tissue and blood were compared in 5 or 6 hyperthyroidism patients. After sampling, hyperthyroidism patients received methimazole starting at 30 mg daily, and ophthalmopathy patients received high-dose intravenous methylprednisolone. The 100 or so discovery patients were randomly divided into training and test sets at a 7:3 ratio. Overall study results and their limits: In cross-validation, the 13-signature model distinguished ophthalmopathy from stable hyperthyroidism with approximately 88% sensitivity and about 84% specificity, and in the test set the corresponding values were roughly 80% and 76%. Most expanded thyroid clonotypes with a frequency above 0.001 also appeared in blood, which suggests that blood repertoires may reflect the immune response in the thyroid. In validation, the model predicted ophthalmopathy progression with more than 55% sensitivity and less than 80% specificity; roughly 12 predicted patients were CT-confirmed with GO in a median of approximately 6.5 months. Sample size was not statistically predetermined, and group allocation was not concealed from the investigators.

There are 15 amino acids in the CDR3, from cysteine to phenylalanine inclusive. CDR3 DNA is the only sequence kept; it has 45 bases, read in frame from the first base. The germline ends are 13 bases apart after V is trimmed by 1 base and J by 4 bases. CDR1 and CDR2, looked up from the germline V gene, are SGHTA and FQGNSA. TCR beta CDR3 regions were amplified from RNA transcripts for repertoire sequencing. The first round was an RT-PCR using HTBI primers with the Qiagen OneStep RT-PCR kit, and this first round was followed by a second-round multiplex PCR, then size selection and purification. Sequencing of the libraries was carried out on an Illumina HiSeq2000 in paired-end mode with 100 bp reads. The published analysis was carried out like this. Reads were processed with SOAPnuke, discarding reads with adapters, uncalled bases, mean Phred below 15, or no exact constant-primer or identifier match. COPE v1.2.5 was used to merge the high-quality paired reads. Unique nucleotide sequences were defined as clonotypes and aligned to IMGT TRB V, D and J references using MiTCR v1.1. The analysis was limited to V-J combinations with a frequency above 0.0001, which together covered 99.2% of the repertoires. For each V-J combination, a TCR clonal expansion and chaos score was defined as the ratio of F50 clonal expansion to chaos observed in the TCRdist matrix. Welch's t-statistics and random forest were used to reduce the features to about 14 V-J combinations, which were then used as input to a naive Bayes classifier. The similarity between thyroid and blood repertoires was quantified using the Morisita-Horn index. The public sequencing data were trimmed at Q25 with fastp and processed into clonotypes with MiXCR by TCRdb, which kept only in-frame beta chains. When rows share a CDR3 protein, they turn into one entry using the most common DNA and genes. The V and J calls shown here were made by TCRdb, not taken from the authors' results. This sample lists about 400,000 distinct CDR3 sequences; 15% to 20% were detected once. The leading ten clones occupy roughly 1.5% of the sample.

Concerning this clonotype itself: The clone's antigen remains unknown. Nothing much larger sits one base from this clone, and base qualities are not available.

Ophthalmopathy patients had moderately to severely active disease, Clinical Activity Score of at least 3, NOSPECS grade of at least 4, and disease duration under 3 months. Patients with other autoimmune diseases, uncontrolled infections, pregnancy or lactation were excluded. Clinical symptoms, serum thyroxine, TRAb, thyroid ultrasound and orbital computed tomography were used for diagnosis. PBMCs were isolated from around 10 ml of fresh peripheral blood by Ficoll-Paque density gradient centrifugation. Total RNA was extracted with Trizol reagent and quality-checked on an Agilent 2100 Bioanalyzer. The chain links TRBV7-2 with TRBJ2-5, and the D gene may be TRBD1, 5 bases matching. The clonotype comes from a woman aged 18-35 years with Graves' ophthalmopathy. Donor details come from another sample of the same person, matched by shared clones. Sequencing was performed on peripheral blood. The DNA sequence is given as TGTGCCAGCAGCTTAGGGGGCCTAGTCACAGAGACCCAGTACTTC. It specifies CASSLGGLVTETQYF.